This T cell receptor beta chain was observed in a study of blood T cell repertoires in COVID-19 (dated by TCRdb to the early 2020s). Looking at the study overall: Collaborator samples came from the United States, Italy and Spain and covered acute and convalescent phases of COVID-19. The material from the prospective study consisted of cDNA or gDNA derived from T cells, B-cell-depleted T cells, or PBMCs. Subjects who had been exposed to COVID-19, were actively infected with it, or had recovered from it provided the deeply sampled blood TCRbeta repertoires that made up the dataset. The repertoires were released in a freely available public database meant as a resource for research on the immune response to SARS-CoV-2. The samples were drawn from the first 160 participants of the ongoing ImmuneRACE study and from over a thousand subjects provided by 6 global collaborators. Sample metadata almost always included a de-identified subject ID, COVID-19 status, age in years and sex. Where HLA class I and class II types were available, the types were taken from metadata supplied by the sample provider, not from assay-based typing.

Points on this clone: The antigen it recognizes is unknown. Base qualities are not recorded, but no much larger clone differs from it by a single base.

TCRbeta CDR3 regions were amplified from genomic DNA by means of the immunoSEQ Assay, a bias-controlled multiplex PCR. In the original analysis: The number of nucleated cells in each sample was estimated by amplification of reference gene primers within the assay. Sequence reads were collapsed and filtered to measure the absolute abundance of every unique TCRbeta CDR3 rearrangement. For each sample, productive Simpson clonality was calculated as the square root of Simpson's diversity index across productive rearrangements. The table comes from immuneACCESS by way of TCRdb, which keeps in-frame sequences with V and J called. Part of the clones is missing from these tables; in studies checked, under half for an unresolved V gene and the rest for unknown reasons. D and trimming were read from the DNA, whereas the V and J calls and clone size are those reported in that table. The sample table contains 150,000 to 200,000 clones; only one count was recorded for 75% to 90% of them. Around 10% of the sample is held by the ten biggest clonotypes.

V is clipped by 0 bases and J by 5 bases, and the sequence between their germline boundaries is 11 bases long. The CDR3 goes from the cysteine to the phenylalanine over 15 residues. Here the CDR3 DNA is all that survives: 45 bases in frame from base 1. As encoded in the germline V gene, CDR1 is MGHRA while CDR2 is YSYEKL. Whole blood was collected in K2EDTA tubes by collaborating institutions according to the institutions' own protocols. Collaborator samples were shipped for TCRbeta analysis as frozen whole blood, isolated PBMCs, or DNA extracted from either sample type. What the authors observed across the whole study: Clinical and demographic metadata were provided uncurated, with the amount varying by source and participant.

The source material was peripheral blood. The rearranged segments are TRBV4-1 and TRBJ1-5; the D gene cannot be resolved reliably. This clonotype was sampled from a woman older than 75 with active or convalescent COVID-19. In nucleotides, the sequence is TGCGCCAGCAGCCAAGATGGGTGGGGAGATCAGCCCCAGCATTTT. Its coded protein is CASSQDGWGDQPQHF.